In its sample, the clone carrying this T cell receptor (beta chain) was seen a few times. Together with a sample-barcoded 5' primer, a J-beta primer mix was included in a second PCR lasting about 7 to 12 cycles. TCRdb reanalysed the 5' RACE reads using MiXCR and keeps one entry per CDR3 protein. The sample holds 600,000 or so distinct CDR3 sequences; 25% to 30% are singletons and the top ten take roughly 14%. Germline V gene data show CDR1 as SGHNT and CDR2 as YYREEE (reference sequence). V lost 4 bases to trimming and J lost 6 bases, with 11 bases between them. This CDR3 contains 13 residues. These data are taken from a study of blood T cells in healthy people across ages.

The TCR sequence derives from a woman older than 75 in good health. V usage is TRBV5-4 and J usage is TRBJ2-1; tentatively, D is TRBD2 (6 bases). Sample: blood. The CDR3 coding sequence is TGTGCCAGCAGCACCGGGAGATTCAATGAGCAGTTCTTC. This sequence encodes CASSTGRFNEQFF.